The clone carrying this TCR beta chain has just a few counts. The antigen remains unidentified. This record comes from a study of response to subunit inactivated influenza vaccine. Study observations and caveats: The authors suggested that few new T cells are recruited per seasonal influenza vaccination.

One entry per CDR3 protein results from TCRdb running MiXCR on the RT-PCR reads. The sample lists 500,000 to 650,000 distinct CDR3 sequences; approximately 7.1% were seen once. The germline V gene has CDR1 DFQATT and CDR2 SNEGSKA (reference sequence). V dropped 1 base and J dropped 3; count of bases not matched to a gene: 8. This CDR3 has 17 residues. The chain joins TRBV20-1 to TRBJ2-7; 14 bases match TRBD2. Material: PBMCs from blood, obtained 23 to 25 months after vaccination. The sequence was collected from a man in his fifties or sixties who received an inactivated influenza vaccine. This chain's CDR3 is CSARAVGLAGGLYEQYF. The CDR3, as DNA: TGCAGTGCTAGAGCCGTTGGACTAGCGGGAGGACTCTACGAGCAGTACTTC.